This entry concerns a single T cell receptor beta chain. Within the sample, other DNA sequences also encode this same CDR3. The CDR3 loop spans 14 amino acids. Germline V CDR1 and CDR2: LNHDA, SQIVND (reference sequence). The V gene lost 5 bases and the J gene lost 4 bases, with 12 bases spanning the gap. The sample originates from a study of blood T cell repertoires in COVID-19. About the study: Collection of acute and convalescent COVID-19 samples took place in the United States, Italy and Spain. T cells, B-cell-depleted T cells, or PBMCs provided the cDNA or gDNA that served as material.

As processed by the authors: Cell counts per sample came from amplifying reference gene primers. Sequencing used immunoSEQ multiplex PCR; TCRdb keeps in-frame clones, though not all of them. D and trimming were read from the DNA, whereas the V and J calls and clone size are those reported in that table. The sample includes 400,000 or so clones, 90% of them seen just once. Sequencing was performed on PBMCs or T cells enriched from blood (not recorded which). This receptor was obtained from a man aged 18 to 30 who had recovered from COVID-19. The chain employs TRBV19 and TRBJ1-5, with D tentatively TRBD1 (5 bases). Here the CDR3 reads CASSFQGGNQPQHF. In nucleotides, the CDR3 is TGTGCCAGTAGTTTTCAGGGTGGAAATCAGCCCCAGCATTTT.